This T cell receptor (beta chain) was captured in a study of T-cell memory formation after mild COVID-19. Findings and caveats of the study: Most CD4+ clones that shrank were in CM and EM, while CD8+ ones turned up in EMRA. The study found balanced CD4/CD8 in clones contracting day 15 to 85 and a CD4+ lean in later expanders.

The length of the CDR3 is 17 residues. CDR1 and CDR2 (germline): LNHNV, YYDKDF (reference sequence). For this clonotype: Its antigen is still unknown. Compared with germline, one end of the junction differs, possibly owing to a read error.

Constant-segment primers and 5'RACE yielded cDNA libraries for TCR alpha and TCR beta, each carrying sample barcodes and UMIs. Each CDR3 protein is one row after TCRdb ran MiXCR on the 5' RACE reads. The repertoire includes around 200,000 distinct CDR3 sequences, more than 25% of them detected once, and approximately 10% sits in the top ten. V is TRBV15 and J is TRBJ2-1, with 7 bases identical to TRBD1. Sequencing was carried out using PBMCs or a T cell subset sorted from them (not recorded which). The clonotype was recovered from an adult woman who had mild COVID-19 (a few samples of this study predate the infection). Cell type and time point are not known. The CDR3 loop reads CATSGDRVWGSYNEQFF. CDR3 bases: TGTGCCACCAGCGGAGACAGGGTATGGGGTTCCTACAATGAGCAGTTCTTC.